These 21 T cell receptor beta chains originate from one sample sequenced in a study of blood T cell repertoires in COVID-19. Sequenced by immunoSEQ multiplex PCR; TCRdb stores in-frame clones only, minus some. In the table there are roughly 120,000 clones, approximately 68% of which are singletons. Input material: peripheral blood. The source is a woman aged 55-70 years with acute or convalescent COVID-19.

The chain employs TRBV6-5 and TRBJ2-7; a weak D match, TRBD1 (6 bases). V was pared by 5 bases and J by 0 bases, with 11 bases between. Germline V gene data show CDR1 as MNHEY and CDR2 as SVGAGI. This CDR3 contains 14 residues. The DNA of the CDR3 is TGTGCCAGCAGTCCCCAGGGGTCCTCCTACGAGCAGTACTTC. Its protein is CASSPQGSSYEQYF.

This sequence joins TRBV30 and TRBJ1-1, with a tentative D call TRBD1 (5 bases). Germline V gene data show CDR1 as GTSNPN and CDR2 as SVGIG (reference sequence). The V and J ends lost 0 bases and 7 bases respectively, with 15 bases between them. The CDR3 extends over 14 amino acids. The chain's CDR3 is CAWSVWGGFGEAFF. The DNA for the CDR3 is TGTGCCTGGAGTGTATGGGGGGGGTTTGGTGAAGCTTTCTTT.

This chain connects TRBV11-2 to TRBJ1-2, with 8 bases identical to TRBD1. The CDR3 sequence is 15 residues long. Germline V gene sequence: CDR1 SGHAT, CDR2 FQNNGV. V gave up 6 bases and J gave up 4 bases; unmatched junction bases: 10. The CDR3 region is CASSFSGGLLYGYTF. Here the CDR3 DNA reads TGTGCCAGCAGTTTCTCAGGGGGCCTACTCTATGGCTACACCTTC.

The V gene is TRBV30, the J gene TRBJ1-1; perhaps TRBD1 as D (5 bases). Trimming removed 4 bases at V and 2 bases at J, with 11 bases between. This CDR3 has 13 residues. Germline V gene sequence: CDR1 GTSNPN, CDR2 SVGIG (reference sequence). The CDR3 DNA sequence: TGTGCCTGGAAACAGGCGTCTAACACTGAAGCTTTCTTT. Translation: CAWKQASNTEAFF.

In this sample, this clone turned up many times. The chain carries TRBV21-1 and TRBJ2-2; the tabulated D call, TRBD2, remains unverified against the DNA. TRBV21-1 counts as a pseudogene. The CDR3 consists of 16 residues. Here the CDR3 DNA reads TGTGCCAGCAGCGGTCTAGCGGGGAGCCGGATCGGGGAGCTGTTTTTT. Protein sequence: CASSGLAGSRIGELFF.

Only a few counts were recorded for this clone. This rearrangement joins TRBV6-5 to TRBJ1-6; D is uncertain. The V end was cut by 9 bases, the J end by 10 bases, with 19 bases between. CDR3 size: 14 residues. CDR1 and CDR2 (germline): MNHEY, SVGAGI. DNA for the CDR3: TGTGCCAGTCTGACTAAGGAGGGTGGATCACCCCTCCACTTT. Its translation: CASLTKEGGSPLHF.

This chain links TRBV3-1 (or the pseudogene TRBV3-2) with TRBJ1-1; 8 nucleotides line up with TRBD1. The germline gives CDR1 LGHDT, CDR2 YNNKEL (reference sequence). Losses at the gene ends were 2 bases for V and 4 bases for J; bases not matched to a gene: 3. This CDR3 region has 14 residues. The chain's CDR3 is CASSQSDRATEAFF. DNA of the CDR3: TGTGCCAGCAGCCAATCGGACAGGGCCACTGAAGCTTTCTTT.

The rearrangement links TRBV12-5 to TRBJ1-2; tentative D call: TRBD1 (6 bases). Germline CDR1 is LGHNT and CDR2 is FRNRAP. CDR3 length: 14 residues. V lost 1 base to trimming and J lost 6 bases, with 12 bases between them. The CDR3 spells CASGLGSGGDGYTF. DNA of the CDR3: TGTGCTAGTGGTTTGGGCTCGGGGGGCGATGGCTACACCTTC.

This chain connects TRBV15 to TRBJ2-7, with a weak D call TRBD2 (6 bases). Trimming stripped 0 bases from V and 4 bases from J, with 13 bases between. CDR1 is LNHNV and CDR2 is YYDKDF in the germline V gene (reference sequence). This CDR3 contains 15 residues. In DNA, the CDR3 is TGTGCCACCAGCAGAGACTTGCGGGGAGGATACGAGCAGTACTTC. Its protein product is CATSRDLRGGYEQYF.

This chain joins TRBV6-6 and TRBJ1-1, with TRBD1 identical over 7 bases. The CDR3 sequence is 14 residues long. Germline CDR1 MNHNY, CDR2 SVGAGI (reference sequence). V lost 6 bases to trimming and J lost 0 bases; unmatched junction nucleotides: 4. The CDR3 sequence is CASRRGQVNTEAFF. Here the CDR3 DNA reads TGTGCCAGCAGGAGGGGGCAGGTGAACACTGAAGCTTTCTTT.

For this clone: The same CDR3 is also encoded by other DNA sequences in this sample. Written as DNA, the CDR3 is TGCGCCAGCAGCTTGGAGGGGGGCAATCAGCCCCAGCATTTT. Protein sequence: CASSLEGGNQPQHF. The chain links TRBV5-1 to TRBJ1-5; possibly TRBD1 for D (6 bases). V lost 0 bases to trimming and J lost 2 bases, with 6 bases between them. The CDR3 spans 14 residues. Germline CDR1 reads SGHRS; CDR2 reads YFSETQ. Drawing the rest from reference TRBV5-1 and TRBJ1-5, the complete variable domain is KAGVTQTPRYLIKTRGQQVTLSCSPISGHRSVSWYQQTPGQGLQFLFEYFSETQRNKGNFPGRFSGRQFSNSRSEMNVSTLELGDSALYLCASSLEGGNQPQHFGDGTRLSIL.

The chain carries TRBV24-1 and TRBJ2-6, with TRBD1 matching over 8 bases. The CDR3 is made up of 19 amino acids. The trim removed 3 bases at V and 1 base at J, leaving 10 bases unmatched. Germline V gene data show CDR1 as KGHDR and CDR2 as SFDVKD. In DNA, the CDR3 is TGTGCCACCAGTGATACCGGGACAGGCCTAAAGTCTGGGGCCAACGTCCTGACTTTC. It translates to CATSDTGTGLKSGANVLTF.

This chain connects TRBV11-2 to TRBJ2-1, with D tentatively TRBD2 (7 bases). Looked up from germline, CDR1 is SGHAT and CDR2 is FQNNGV. V was trimmed by 1 base and J by 6 bases, leaving 13 bases between them. The CDR3 is 15 amino acids. For the CDR3, the DNA is TGTGCCAGCAGCTTAGTAGACGGGGGGCCCAATGAGCAGTTCTTC. Translating gives CASSLVDGGPNEQFF.

This sequence joins TRBV19 and TRBJ1-2; maybe TRBD1 (5 bases). Trimming took off 7 bases at V and 6 bases at J, with 24 bases between the two ends. CDR3 length: 16 residues. Looked up from germline, CDR1 is LNHDA and CDR2 is SQIVND (reference sequence). CDR3 sequence reads: CASITSQGRMSDGYTF. CDR3 coding DNA: TGTGCCAGTATCACAAGCCAGGGAAGGATGTCTGATGGCTACACCTTC. Full variable domain (missing parts from reference TRBV19 and TRBJ1-2): DGGITQSPKYLFRKEGQNVTLSCEQNLNHDAMYWYRQDPGQGLRLIYYSQIVNDFQKGDIAEGYSVSREKKESFPLTVTSAQKNPTAFYLCASITSQGRMSDGYTFGSGTRLTVV.

In DNA, the CDR3 is TGCGCCAGCAGCTTGAGTAGCGGGCGTAACATTCAGTACTTC. Translation gives CASSLSSGRNIQYF. The V gene is TRBV5-1, the J gene TRBJ2-4, with 7 positions matching TRBD2. This CDR3 contains 14 residues. In germline, CDR1 is SGHRS, CDR2 YFSETQ. After removal of 1 base from V and 7 bases from J, the junction contained 5 bases not matched to a gene.

The chain couples TRBV5-4 to TRBJ1-1; 11 nucleotides match TRBD1. The CDR3 runs to 15 residues. The V and J ends lost 4 bases and 4 bases, in that order; junction bases with no gene match: 6. Germline lookup yields CDR1 SGHNT and CDR2 YYREEE (reference sequence). CDR3 nucleotide sequence: TGTGCCAGCAGCGTGGTGGGACAGGGGGGCACTGAAGCTTTCTTT. Its translation: CASSVVGQGGTEAFF.

A few counts support this clone. J is TRBJ1-5 and V is TRBV19, with D unresolved. Germline CDR1 is LNHDA and CDR2 is SQIVND (reference sequence). There are 15 residues in the CDR3. V was shortened by 3 bases and J by 2 bases, with 11 bases between the two germline ends. CDR3 protein: CASSITAKGNQPQHF. The CDR3 bases are TGTGCCAGTAGTATTACAGCTAAGGGCAATCAGCCCCAGCATTTT.

The table lists this clone with a count of one. This chain uses TRBV7-9 with TRBJ2-1; 11 bases agree with TRBD2. This CDR3 is built from 16 residues. V lost 5 bases and J lost 8; bases outside the gene matches: 11. Germline CDR1 SEHNR, CDR2 FQNEAQ (reference sequence). CDR3 in amino acids: CASSDRTSGGVDEQFF. The CDR3 nucleotides read TGTGCCAGCAGCGATAGAACTAGCGGGGGTGTCGATGAGCAGTTCTTC.

The V call is TRBV11-3, the J call TRBJ2-3; D call uncertain. The CDR3 has 12 residues. CDR1 SGHNT and CDR2 YENEEA come from the germline V gene. V lost 5 bases, J lost 6 bases, and 9 bases lay in between. CDR3 in amino acids: CASSQHGDTQYF. The DNA for the CDR3 is TGTGCCAGCAGCCAACACGGGGATACGCAGTATTTT.

In regard to this clone: Other DNA variants within this sample encode the same CDR3. V usage is TRBV4-2 and J usage is TRBJ2-1, with D hard to call. Trimming removed 0 bases from V and 6 bases from J, with 12 bases in between. CDR3 length equals 15 residues. Germline CDR1 reads LGHNA; CDR2 reads YNFKEQ. The CDR3 DNA reads TGTGCCAGCAGCCAAGATTCTGGCGGTTTCAATGAGCAGTTCTTC. It yields the protein CASSQDSGGFNEQFF.

This chain links TRBV4-2 with TRBJ1-4; D uncertain. Germline V gene data show CDR1 as LGHNA and CDR2 as YNFKEQ. CDR3 length: 16 amino acids. V lost 4 bases, J lost 2 bases, and 14 bases lay in between. In nucleotides, the CDR3 is TGTGCCAGCAGCCCTGCGGGCGGAGCGACTAATGAAAAACTGTTTTTT. This gives the protein CASSPAGGATNEKLFF.